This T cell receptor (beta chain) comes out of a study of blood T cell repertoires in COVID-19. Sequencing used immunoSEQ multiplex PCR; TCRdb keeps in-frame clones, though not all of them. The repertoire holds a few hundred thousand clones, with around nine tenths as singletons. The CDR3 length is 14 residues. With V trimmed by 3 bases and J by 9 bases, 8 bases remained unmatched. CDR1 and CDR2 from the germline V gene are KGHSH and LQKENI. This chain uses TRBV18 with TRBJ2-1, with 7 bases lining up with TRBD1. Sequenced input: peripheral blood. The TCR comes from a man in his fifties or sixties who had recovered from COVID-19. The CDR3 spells CASSPPGTDAEQFF. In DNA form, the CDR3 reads TGTGCCAGCTCACCCCCGGGGACAGACGCTGAGCAGTTCTTC.